This record concerns one T cell receptor (beta chain) sequence. Trimming took 5 bases from V and 10 from J; bases not matched to a gene: 11. Germline assignment: CDR1 SGHTA and CDR2 FQGNSA. CDR3 length: 15 residues. Clones were sequenced by immunoSEQ multiplex PCR, and TCRdb holds only the in-frame ones, with some missing. This sample has about 320,000 clones, with approximately 87% found just once. Stated treatment: around 19 received Ad26.COV2.S at low or high dose, single or two shots; about five received placebo; per-sample allocation not given. The samples were gathered on day 63 after the first injection of vaccine or placebo. The vaccine antigen was prefusion-stabilized Wuhan SARS-CoV-2 spike. The data were taken from a study of Ad26.COV2.S vaccination and SARS-CoV-2 variants. Background on the study: Donor was assigned to the Ad26.COV2.S arm of trial COV1001.

J is TRBJ1-6 and V is TRBV7-2; 7 bases agree with TRBD1. The origin of this receptor is a person aged 18-65 years who received the Ad26.COV2.S COVID-19 vaccine or a placebo. The sequencing here drew on peripheral blood, taken in a trial of Ad26.COV2.S vaccine versus placebo. CDR3 residues: CASSPGAGGKSPLHF. CDR3 nucleotide sequence: TGTGCCAGCAGCCCTGGAGCAGGGGGAAAATCACCCCTCCACTTT.